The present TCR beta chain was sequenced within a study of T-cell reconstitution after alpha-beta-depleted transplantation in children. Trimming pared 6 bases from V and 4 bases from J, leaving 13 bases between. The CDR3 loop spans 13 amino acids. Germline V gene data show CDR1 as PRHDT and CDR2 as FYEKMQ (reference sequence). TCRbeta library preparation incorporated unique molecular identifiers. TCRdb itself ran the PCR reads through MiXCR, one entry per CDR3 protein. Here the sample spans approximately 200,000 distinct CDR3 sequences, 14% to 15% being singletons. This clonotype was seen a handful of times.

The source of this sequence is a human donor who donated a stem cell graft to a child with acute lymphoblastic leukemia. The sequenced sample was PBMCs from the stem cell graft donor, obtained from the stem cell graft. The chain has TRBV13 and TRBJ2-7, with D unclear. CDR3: CASSPPDGYEQYF. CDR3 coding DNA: TGTGCCAGCAGTCCACCGGACGGGTACGAGCAGTACTTC.